These 10 T cell receptor beta chains were all obtained from the same sample, sequenced in a study of T-cell memory formation after mild COVID-19. TCRdb processed the 5' RACE reads anew with MiXCR; each CDR3 protein has one entry. Of 180,000 or so distinct CDR3 sequences listed, 9.5% to 13% are singletons. Sequencing was carried out using PBMCs or a T cell subset sorted from them (not recorded which). These receptors all come from a young man who had mild COVID-19 (a few samples of this study predate the infection). Cell type and time point are not known.

In its sample, this clonotype was seen a few times. Written as DNA, the CDR3 is TGTGCCAGCAGCCTGCCCCGGGCCCCAGAGACCCAGTACTTC. Translation gives CASSLPRAPETQYF. The J gene is TRBJ2-5, the V gene TRBV3-1; unclear D gene. The length of the CDR3 is 14 residues. Per the germline V gene, CDR1 is LGHDT and CDR2 is YNNKEL (reference sequence). V lost 4 bases and J 4 bases, leaving 13 bases between the germline ends.

This clonotype showed up just a few times. The chain recombines TRBV4-2 with TRBJ2-3; TRBD1 matches 10 bases. Germline lookup yields CDR1 LGHNA and CDR2 YNFKEQ. There are 17 residues in the CDR3. The junction had 10 bases not matched to a gene; V was cut back by 2 bases and J by 5 bases. The CDR3 bases are TGTGCCAGCAGCCAAATGAGACAGGGGGCGTACGGAGATACGCAGTATTTT. Translating it yields CASSQMRQGAYGDTQYF.

The V and J genes are TRBV20-1 and TRBJ2-3, with TRBD2 as a possible D gene (5 bases). The germline V gene encodes CDR1 DFQATT and CDR2 SNEGSKA (reference sequence). CDR3 length equals 13 residues. The V end lost 1 base, the J end lost 6 bases, and 11 bases lay between the germline ends. CDR3 protein: CSARAGLGDTQYF. The CDR3 bases are TGCAGTGCTAGAGCGGGGTTGGGGGATACGCAGTATTTT.

This clonotype occurred many times. The chain combines TRBV4-3 with TRBJ2-1; possibly TRBD2 for D (5 bases). This CDR3 is built from 13 residues. Germline CDR1 reads LGHNA; CDR2 reads YSLEER. The V end was cut by 0 bases, the J end by 9 bases, with 9 bases between. As DNA, the CDR3 is TGCGCCAGCAGCCAAGAGAGGGTGACTGAGCAGTTCTTC. Residues: CASSQERVTEQFF.

Many counts were recorded for this clonotype. The V and J genes are TRBV29-1 and TRBJ2-3, with D possibly called TRBD1 or TRBD2 (5 bases each). The CDR3 loop spans 15 amino acids. The V end was cut by 6 bases, the J end by 1 base, with 17 bases between. From germline, CDR1 is SQVTM and CDR2 ANQGSEA. Here the CDR3 DNA reads TGCAGCGTAGATCCCAAGGGACGCGGCACAGATACGCAGTATTTT. As protein: CSVDPKGRGTDTQYF.

This clonotype was detected only a few times. The rearrangement links TRBV10-1 to TRBJ1-1; D unresolved. Trimming removed 3 bases from V and 2 bases from J, with 7 bases in between. The CDR3 length is 13 residues. Germline CDR1 is WNHNN and CDR2 is SYGVQD (reference sequence). The CDR3 DNA reads as TGCGCCAGCAGTGATATGACCAACACTGAAGCTTTCTTT. This gives the protein CASSDMTNTEAFF.

This clonotype turned up a few times. The rearrangement uses TRBV18 and TRBJ1-6, with D possibly being TRBD1 (6 bases). This CDR3 comprises 14 residues. The ends were cut back, 6 bases at V and 8 bases at J, with 14 bases in the middle. Germline CDR1 reads KGHSH; CDR2 reads LQKENI. CDR3 DNA sequence: TGTGCCAGCTCCCCTGCGGGGGGCGATTCACCCCTCCACTTT. Protein product: CASSPAGGDSPLHF.

The sample holds a few counts of this clonotype. J is TRBJ1-6 and V is TRBV11-2, with TRBD1 identical over 7 bases. The germline CDR1 and CDR2 sequences are SGHAT and FQNNGV. The CDR3 consists of 13 residues. V lost 8 bases, J lost 8 bases, and 6 bases stayed unmatched. CDR3 residues: CASSTGLDSPLHF. The CDR3 DNA sequence: TGTGCCAGCTCGACAGGGTTGGATTCACCCCTCCACTTT.

This clonotype was counted ten times or more. CDR3 region: CASTSHGELFF. The CDR3 nucleotides are TGTGCCAGCACCTCCCACGGGGAGCTGTTTTTT. The chain recombines TRBV13 with TRBJ2-2; D unresolved. The CDR3 totals 11 residues. Between the trimmed V and J ends, which lost 7 bases and 7 bases, there was a span of 7 bases. Looked up from germline, CDR1 is PRHDT and CDR2 is FYEKMQ (reference sequence).

In DNA, the CDR3 is TGTGCCAGCAGCGCAGGGGTCGAAGAGACCCAGTACTTC. Amino acid sequence: CASSAGVEETQYF. The chain joins TRBV9 to TRBJ2-5; D perhaps matches TRBD1 (6 bases). The V gene's germline CDR1 is SGDLS and CDR2 YYNGEE. This CDR3 is built from 13 residues. Trimming took off 3 bases at V and 3 bases at J, with 9 bases between the two ends.